Shown below are 21 T cell receptor beta chains from a single sample sequenced in a study of blood T cells in healthy people across ages (dated by TCRdb to 2015 to 2017). Library preparation used 5' RACE. This sample was sequenced with an Illumina HiSeq 2500. The second PCR ran for about 7 to 11 cycles and used a J-beta primer mix along with a sample-barcoded 5' primer. TCRdb reprocessing: public reads trimmed at Q25 with fastp, clones called with MiXCR, in-frame beta chains kept. When rows share a CDR3 protein, they turn into one entry using the most common DNA and genes. In this sample the table shows 500,000 to 550,000 distinct CDR3 sequences, nearly 25% of which occur a single time. The ten biggest clones cover approximately 8.7% of the sample. This sample also appeared in a second study, on T cells of mothers and their children.

The sample taken for sequencing was blood. All receptors derive from a boy aged 10-17 years in good health.

This clonotype turned up a few times. This chain connects TRBV20-1 to TRBJ1-1; TRBD1 is a possible D gene (5 bases). The CDR3 has 14 residues. Looked up from germline, CDR1 is DFQATT and CDR2 is SNEGSKA (reference sequence). V lost 6 bases and J 1 base, leaving 15 bases between the germline ends. CDR3 in amino acids: CSAAQLGQNTEAFF. The CDR3 DNA reads TGCAGTGCCGCACAATTAGGACAGAACACTGAAGCTTTCTTT.

This clonotype came up a few times. The V call is TRBV27, the J call TRBJ2-6, with TRBD1 matching 9 bases. CDR3 length equals 17 residues. Germline lookup yields CDR1 MNHEY and CDR2 SMNVEV (reference sequence). V trimming: 7 bases; J trimming: 0 bases; junction bases outside the gene matches: 7. CDR3 region: CASKVGTGSSGANVLTF. CDR3 DNA: TGTGCCAGCAAGGTCGGGACAGGGAGCTCTGGGGCCAACGTCCTGACTTTC.

This clonotype occurred a few times. The chain carries TRBV28 and TRBJ2-4; TRBD1 or TRBD2 may be the D gene (6 bases each). Trimming left V 6 bases short and J 0 bases short, with 12 bases between. The CDR3 contains 15 residues. Germline loops: CDR1 MDHEN, CDR2 SYDVKM. CDR3 nucleotides: TGTGCCAGCAGAAGGGGGGCCTTAGCCAAAAACATTCAGTACTTC. This gives the protein CASRRGALAKNIQYF.

The chain couples TRBV12-3 or TRBV12-4 to TRBJ2-5; no definite D call. The last part of the DNA fits TRBJ2-7 better; the J call may be wrong. The CDR3 sequence is 15 residues long. CDR3 amino acids: CASSLVLQSSYEQYF. In DNA, the CDR3 is TGTGCCAGCAGTTTAGTACTCCAGAGCTCCTACGAGCAGTACTTC.

The CDR3 DNA sequence: TGCAGTGGAAGAAGGGTGGCGGGAGGGTTCTCAGATACGCAGTATTTT. It is translated as CSGRRVAGGFSDTQYF. V and J are TRBV20-1 and TRBJ2-3; 9 nucleotides line up with TRBD2. CDR1 is DFQATT, CDR2 SNEGSKA, per germline (reference sequence). The J segment lost 4 bases and the V segment lost 7 bases, leaving 15 bases of the junction unmatched. CDR3 length equals 16 residues.

The V gene is TRBV28, the J gene TRBJ2-2; D gene unclear. The V end lost 3 bases, the J end lost 4 bases, and 12 bases lay between the germline ends. The CDR3 is 15 amino acids. CDR1 is MDHEN, CDR2 SYDVKM, per germline. This chain's CDR3 is CASSFGGPGTGELFF. The CDR3 DNA sequence: TGTGCCAGCAGTTTTGGTGGGCCTGGCACCGGGGAGCTGTTTTTT.

Concerning this clonotype: A read error may account for a junction end that differs from germline. The rearrangement uses TRBV6-1 and TRBJ2-5, with 7 bases that match TRBD2. The J call is uncertain, as TRBJ2-1 better fits the DNA end. The germline gives CDR1 MNHNS, CDR2 SASEGT. The CDR3 is 16 amino acids. The CDR3 sequence is CASSRTPSGDYNQQFF. The CDR3 DNA is TGTGCCAGCAGTAGGACGCCTAGCGGAGACTACAATCAGCAGTTCTTC.

The table lists this clonotype with a few counts. V usage is TRBV27 and J usage is TRBJ2-3; TRBD2 matches at 10 bases. The junction had 18 bases not matched to a gene; V was cut back by 8 bases and J by 4 bases. The CDR3 has 18 amino acids. Germline CDR1 MNHEY, CDR2 SMNVEV (reference sequence). CDR3 protein: CASVSAGGPRGLADTQYF. Here the CDR3 DNA reads TGTGCCAGCGTCTCAGCGGGGGGGCCTAGAGGTTTGGCAGATACGCAGTATTTT.

The rearrangement uses TRBV4-1 and TRBJ2-2, with a weak D call TRBD1 (5 bases). The V end was cut by 4 bases, the J end by 2 bases, with 29 bases between. The CDR3 length is 21 residues. In germline, CDR1 is MGHRA, CDR2 YSYEKL. CDR3 residues: CASSPGPAGPLGQTNTGELFF. The CDR3 coding sequence is TGCGCCAGCAGCCCCGGCCCGGCAGGGCCGCTAGGTCAGACTAACACCGGGGAGCTGTTTTTT.

This clonotype was detected a few times. The chain couples TRBV5-6 to TRBJ2-7, with TRBD1 as a possible D gene (6 bases). Between the trimmed V and J ends, which lost 4 bases and 1 base, there was a span of 18 bases. This CDR3 spans 16 amino acids. Per germline, CDR1 SGHDT and CDR2 YYEEEE. Here the CDR3 DNA reads TGTGCCAGCAGCGGGCGACAGGATGGGTTATCCTACGAGCAGTACTTC. Its translation: CASSGRQDGLSYEQYF.

This chain uses TRBV2 with TRBJ2-1; TRBD2 agrees at 12 bases. The last part of the DNA fits TRBJ2-7 better; the J call may be wrong. Germline-derived CDR1 and CDR2 are SNHLY and FYNNEI. CDR3 length: 16 amino acids. The CDR3 region is CASSEAPRLAGVEQYF. The CDR3 DNA is TGTGCCAGCAGTGAAGCGCCCCGACTAGCGGGAGTAGAGCAGTACTTC.

This chain uses TRBV2 with TRBJ2-7; D ambiguous. The germline V gene encodes CDR1 SNHLY and CDR2 FYNNEI. Trimming took off 7 bases at V and 0 bases at J, with 13 bases between the two ends. CDR3 size: 14 residues. CDR3 amino acids: CASTGHTNSYEQYF. The DNA for the CDR3 is TGTGCCAGCACGGGCCACACGAACTCCTACGAGCAGTACTTC.

V is TRBV27 and J is TRBJ2-5; 11 nucleotides match TRBD1. The J call is uncertain, as TRBJ2-7 better fits the DNA end. The CDR3 is 17 amino acids. The germline gives CDR1 MNHEY, CDR2 SMNVEV (reference sequence). CDR3 residues: CASSLFQIGQGAYEQYF. In DNA form, the CDR3 reads TGTGCCAGCAGTTTATTTCAGATAGGACAGGGGGCTTACGAGCAGTACTTC.

In this sample, this clonotype turned up a few times. CDR3: CSVGRDRPPYEQYF. CDR3 in DNA: TGCAGCGTTGGCCGGGACAGACCACCCTACGAGCAGTACTTC. The V gene is TRBV29-1, the J gene TRBJ2-7, with 7 bases that match TRBD1. Germline CDR1 is SQVTM and CDR2 is ANQGSEA. The V segment lost 4 bases and the J segment 2 bases; nucleotides outside the gene matches: 8. CDR3 length: 14 residues.

The rearrangement uses TRBV27 and TRBJ1-4; tentatively, D is TRBD1 (6 bases). The CDR3 totals 15 residues. Trimming took off 4 bases at V and 5 bases at J, with 14 bases between the two ends. The V gene's germline CDR1 is MNHEY and CDR2 SMNVEV (reference sequence). Written as DNA, the CDR3 is TGTGCCAGCAGTTCCAAAGGGGGTTTGAATGAAAAACTGTTTTTT. It translates to CASSSKGGLNEKLFF. The complete variable domain, with remaining parts taken from reference TRBV27 and TRBJ1-4, reads EAQVTQNPRYLITVTGKKLTVTCSQNMNHEYMSWYRQDPGLGLRQIYYSMNVEVTDKGDVPEGYKVSRKEKRNFPLILESPSPNQTSLYFCASSSKGGLNEKLFFGSGTQLSVL.

This sequence joins TRBV29-1 and TRBJ1-2, with D unresolved. The CDR3 consists of 13 residues. CDR1 and CDR2 from the germline V gene are SQVTM and ANQGSEA. Trimming took 3 bases from V and 4 from J, leaving 12 bases between them. Written as DNA, the CDR3 is TGCAGCGTTGAGGACCGTCTCGGCTATGGCTACACCTTC. Amino acids: CSVEDRLGYGYTF.

The chain couples TRBV27 to TRBJ2-5, with D perhaps TRBD2 (6 bases). The J call may be mistaken, given a closer DNA end match to TRBJ2-7. CDR3 length equals 14 residues. The V gene's germline CDR1 is MNHEY and CDR2 SMNVEV (reference sequence). The CDR3 loop is CASSFRRDSYEQYF. CDR3 coding DNA: TGTGCCAGCAGTTTTCGGCGGGACTCCTACGAGCAGTACTTC.

This clonotype occurred a few times. The J gene is TRBJ1-2, the V gene TRBV20-1; D is perhaps TRBD1 (6 bases). V was trimmed by 3 bases and J by 4 bases, leaving 27 bases between them. Per the germline V gene, CDR1 is DFQATT and CDR2 is SNEGSKA (reference sequence). The CDR3 sequence is 18 residues long. CDR3 loop: CSARGASPGPSEGYGYTF. CDR3 DNA: TGCAGTGCTAGGGGGGCGAGCCCCGGACCTTCAGAAGGCTATGGCTACACCTTC.

This clonotype was seen only a few times. The chain recombines TRBV29-1 with TRBJ1-3; weak D call: TRBD1 (5 bases). Germline CDR1 reads SQVTM; CDR2 reads ANQGSEA. Trimming pared 0 bases from V and 4 bases from J, leaving 16 bases between. The CDR3 spans 16 residues. The DNA of the CDR3 is TGCAGCGTTGAAGATGCGGGGGAACGAAAAGGAAACACCATATATTTT. As protein: CSVEDAGERKGNTIYF.

The V gene is TRBV2, the J gene TRBJ2-4; D might be TRBD2 (6 bases). V was pared by 4 bases and J by 0 bases, with 10 bases between. From germline, CDR1 is SNHLY and CDR2 FYNNEI. The CDR3 is 15 amino acids. This CDR3 reads CASSVSGLAKNIQYF. The CDR3 nucleotides read TGTGCCAGCAGTGTTAGCGGATTAGCCAAAAACATTCAGTACTTC.

The chain has TRBV18 and TRBJ2-2; D tentatively fits TRBD1 or TRBD2 (5 bases each). The ends were cut back, 1 base at V and 5 bases at J, with 17 bases in the middle. Germline V gene sequence: CDR1 KGHSH, CDR2 LQKENI. This CDR3 has 17 residues. This chain's CDR3 is CASSPRNQGAGTGELFF. CDR3 nucleotide sequence: TGTGCCAGCTCACCACGTAACCAGGGAGCCGGTACCGGGGAGCTGTTTTTT. The entire variable domain, with the rest obtained from reference TRBV18 and TRBJ2-2, is as follows: NAGVMQNPRHLVRRRGQEARLRCSPMKGHSHVYWYRQLPEEGLKFMVYLQKENIIDESGMPKERFSAEFPKEGPSILRIQQVVRGDSAAYFCASSPRNQGAGTGELFFGEGSRLTVL.